Listed below are T cell receptor beta chains from one sample, sequenced in a study of blood T cell repertoires in COVID-19. The repertoire was sequenced with immunoSEQ multiplex PCR; TCRdb's copy has only in-frame clones and lacks some. The sample records approximately 140,000 clones, roughly 76% being singletons. The sample taken for sequencing was peripheral blood. These TCRs come from a human donor with acute or convalescent COVID-19. The donor label of this sample is uncertain. CDR3s include the opening cysteine and the closing phenylalanine or tryptophan. A D gene is named only where the DNA matches it firmly. A clone size is listed for some rows: how often the clone was seen (once, few, many), or a class if it is expanded.

>-|TRBD2|TRBJ2-1|TRBV9
TGTGCCAGCAGCGAGCGGGGGGGTGGAAGGAATGAGCAGTTCTTC
CASSERGGGRNEQFF
>many|-|TRBJ1-4|TRBV15
TGTGCCACCAGCAGAGATTCGGGCAGGGATAATGAAAAACTGTTTTTT
CATSRDSGRDNEKLFF
>once|-|TRBJ1-1|TRBV3-1/TRBV3-2
TGTGCCAGCAGCCTAACAGTGGAGAACACTGAAGCTTTCTTT
CASSLTVENTEAFF
>-|-|TRBJ1-2|TRBV6-1
TGTGCCAGCAGTGAATCAGATAACTATGGCTACACCTTC
CASSESDNYGYTF
>-|-|TRBJ1-1|TRBV2
TGTGCCAGCAGCGCGGGGGTCCAGGGTGAGGACACTGAAGCTTTCTTT
CASSAGVQGEDTEAFF
>-|TRBD1|TRBJ2-1|TRBV27
TGTGCCAGCACCCCCACAGGGGTCTACAATGAGCAGTTCTTC
CASTPTGVYNEQFF
>-|TRBD1|TRBJ2-1|TRBV23-1
TGCGCCAGCAGTCGGAGATCCGGACAGGTGACCTACAATGAGCAGTTCTTC
CASSRRSGQVTYNEQFF
>-|TRBD1|TRBJ1-1|TRBV7-8
TGTGCCAGCAGCTCCCCGAGGACAGGGATAGGGGCGACTGAAGCTTTCTTT
CASSSPRTGIGATEAFF
>-|-|TRBJ1-4|TRBV18
TGTGCCAGCTCACCGCTCGCGACTAATGAAAAACTGTTTTTT
CASSPLATNEKLFF
>-|-|TRBJ2-7|TRBV29-1
TGCAGCGTTGAGGCGAGAGGCTACGAGCAGTACTTC
CSVEARGYEQYF
>few|TRBD1|TRBJ2-7|TRBV7-6
TGTGCCAGCAGCTTAGGGGGACAGGGCGAGCAGTACTTC
CASSLGGQGEQYF
>few|-|TRBJ1-2|TRBV2
TGTGCCAGCGAGGAGGGAGGGGGTGATGGCTACACCTTC
CASEEGGGDGYTF
>-|-|TRBJ1-1|TRBV30
TGTGCCTGGTCCACTCGGAGCACTGAAGCTTTCTTT
CAWSTRSTEAFF
>-|TRBD2|TRBJ2-5|TRBV30
TGTGCCTGGAGTGTGGGACTAGCGGGGGAGACCCAGTACTTC
CAWSVGLAGETQYF
>-|TRBD1|TRBJ2-5|TRBV25-1
TGTGCCAGCAGGGCCGGGACAGGGGGCTATGAGACCCAGTACTTC
CASRAGTGGYETQYF
>-|TRBD1|TRBJ1-1|TRBV13
TGTGCCAGCAGCTACGGGACAGGGACTGAAGCTTTCTTT
CASSYGTGTEAFF
>-|-|TRBJ2-5|TRBV12-3/TRBV12-4
TGTGCCAGCAGTTTAGTAAGAGGGACCCAGTACTTC
CASSLVRGTQYF
>once|-|TRBJ2-2|TRBV5-1
TGCGCCAGCAGCTTTACCCGCGGGGCGAACACCGGGGAGCTGTTTTTT
CASSFTRGANTGELFF
>-|-|TRBJ1-1|TRBV6-6
TGTGCCAGCAGTTACGAGGTATCGAACACTGAAGCTTTCTTT
CASSYEVSNTEAFF
>-|TRBD1|TRBJ1-2|TRBV7-9
TGTGCCAGCGTACCGAACAGGGGAGGCTACACCTTC
CASVPNRGGYTF
>once|-|TRBJ1-4|TRBV27
TGTGCCAGCACCTCTCCGTTCGGTAATGAAAAACTGTTTTTT
CASTSPFGNEKLFF
>-|-|TRBJ1-2|TRBV3-1/TRBV3-2
TGTGCCAGCAGCCGGGAGGGTAGCGGCTACACCTTC
CASSREGSGYTF
>-|-|TRBJ1-5|TRBV5-6
TGTGCCAGCAGCCCATACAGGACCCGAGAGCCCCAGCATTTT
CASSPYRTREPQHF